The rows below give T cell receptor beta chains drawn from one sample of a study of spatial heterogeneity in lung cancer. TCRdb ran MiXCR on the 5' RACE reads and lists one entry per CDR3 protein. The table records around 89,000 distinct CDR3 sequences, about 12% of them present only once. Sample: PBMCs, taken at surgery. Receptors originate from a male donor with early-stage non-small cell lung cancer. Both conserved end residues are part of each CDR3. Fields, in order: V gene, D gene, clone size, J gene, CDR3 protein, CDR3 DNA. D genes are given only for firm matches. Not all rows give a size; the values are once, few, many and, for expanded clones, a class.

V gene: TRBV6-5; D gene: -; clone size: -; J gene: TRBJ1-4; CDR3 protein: CASSFDLGEKLFF; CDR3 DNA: TGTGCCAGCAGTTTTGACCTGGGTGAAAAACTGTTTTTT
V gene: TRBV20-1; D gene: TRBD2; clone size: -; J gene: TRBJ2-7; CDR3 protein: CSARAGTSGSLTYEQYF; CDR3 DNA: TGCAGTGCTAGAGCCGGGACTAGCGGGAGTCTCACCTACGAGCAGTACTTC
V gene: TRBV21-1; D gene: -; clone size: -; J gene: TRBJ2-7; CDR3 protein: CASSIRGSFSYEQYF; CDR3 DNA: TGTGCCAGCAGCATCCGCGGGAGTTTCTCCTACGAGCAGTACTTC
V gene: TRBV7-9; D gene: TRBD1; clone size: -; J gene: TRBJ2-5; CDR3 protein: CASRRDRGLQETQYF; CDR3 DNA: TGTGCCAGCAGGCGGGACAGGGGGCTTCAAGAGACCCAGTACTTC
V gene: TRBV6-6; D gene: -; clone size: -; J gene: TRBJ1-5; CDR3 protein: CASSPGQNSNQPQHF; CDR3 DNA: TGTGCCAGCAGCCCCGGACAGAATAGCAATCAGCCCCAGCATTTT
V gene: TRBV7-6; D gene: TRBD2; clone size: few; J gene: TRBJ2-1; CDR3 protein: CASSLVSGGSYNEQFF; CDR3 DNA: TGTGCCAGCAGCTTAGTGAGCGGGGGATCCTACAATGAGCAGTTCTTC
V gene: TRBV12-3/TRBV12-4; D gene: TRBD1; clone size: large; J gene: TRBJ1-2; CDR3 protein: CASSWVDRAEGYTF; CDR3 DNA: TGTGCCAGCAGTTGGGTCGACAGGGCTGAGGGCTACACCTTC
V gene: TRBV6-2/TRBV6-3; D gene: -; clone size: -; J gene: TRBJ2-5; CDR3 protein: CASSSYREPPQGLEETQYF; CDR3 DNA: TGTGCCAGCAGTTCTTATAGAGAACCGCCGCAGGGCCTAGAAGAGACCCAGTACTTC
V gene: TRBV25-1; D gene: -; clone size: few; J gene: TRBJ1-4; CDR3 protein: CASSEYRGTTNEKLFF; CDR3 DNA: TGTGCCAGCAGTGAATATAGGGGGACAACTAATGAAAAACTGTTTTTT
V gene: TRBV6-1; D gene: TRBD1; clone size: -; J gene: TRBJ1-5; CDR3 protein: CASSEGTGNQPQHF; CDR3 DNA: TGTGCCAGCAGTGAGGGGACAGGGAATCAGCCCCAGCATTTT
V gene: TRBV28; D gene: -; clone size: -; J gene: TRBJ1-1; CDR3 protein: CASSAGLLGGTEAFF; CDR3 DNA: TGTGCCAGCAGTGCGGGACTCCTCGGCGGCACTGAAGCTTTCTTT
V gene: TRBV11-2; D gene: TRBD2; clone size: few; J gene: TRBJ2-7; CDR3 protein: CASSLLAGDSYGYEQYF; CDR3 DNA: TGTGCCAGCAGCCTGCTAGCGGGAGATTCGTATGGGTACGAGCAGTACTTC
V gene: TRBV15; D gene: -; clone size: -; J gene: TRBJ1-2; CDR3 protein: CATSLGADTNYGYTF; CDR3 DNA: TGTGCCACCAGTTTAGGGGCAGATACTAACTATGGCTACACCTTC
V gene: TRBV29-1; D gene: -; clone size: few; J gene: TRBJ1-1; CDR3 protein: CSVSRTASTEAFF; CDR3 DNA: TGCAGCGTTTCCCGGACAGCGAGCACTGAAGCTTTCTTT
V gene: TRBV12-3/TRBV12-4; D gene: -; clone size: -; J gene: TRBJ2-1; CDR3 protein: CASSSAGAGGQFF; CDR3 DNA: TGTGCCAGCAGTTCAGCAGGGGCCGGGGGGCAGTTCTTC
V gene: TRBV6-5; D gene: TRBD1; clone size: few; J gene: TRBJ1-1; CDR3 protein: CASRGDRSTSLEAFF; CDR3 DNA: TGTGCCAGCAGAGGGGACAGGTCTACATCGCTTGAAGCTTTCTTT
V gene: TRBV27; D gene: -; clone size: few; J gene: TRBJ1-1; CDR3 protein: CASSLVVGQTEAFF; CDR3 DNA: TGTGCCAGCAGTTTAGTAGTCGGACAAACTGAAGCTTTCTTT
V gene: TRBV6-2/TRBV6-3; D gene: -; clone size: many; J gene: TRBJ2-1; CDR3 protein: CASSDPSAGISSSSYNEQFF; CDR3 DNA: TGTGCCAGCAGTGACCCGTCAGCGGGCATTTCCTCGAGCTCCTACAATGAGCAGTTCTTC
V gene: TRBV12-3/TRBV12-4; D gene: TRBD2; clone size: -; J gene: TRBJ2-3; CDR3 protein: CASTFLTSGRERVTDTQYF; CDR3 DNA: TGTGCCAGCACTTTCCTAACTAGCGGGAGGGAGAGAGTCACAGATACGCAGTATTTT
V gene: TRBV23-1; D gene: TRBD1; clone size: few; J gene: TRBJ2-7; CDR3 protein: CASTHRGWVYEQYF; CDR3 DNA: TGCGCCAGCACTCACAGGGGATGGGTATACGAGCAGTACTTC
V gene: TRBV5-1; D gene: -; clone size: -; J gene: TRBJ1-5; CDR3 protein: CASSLRGEGNQPQHF; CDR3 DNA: TGCGCCAGCTCGCTCAGGGGAGAGGGCAATCAGCCCCAGCATTTT
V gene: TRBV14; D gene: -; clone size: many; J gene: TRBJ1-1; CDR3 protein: CASSQRGREAFF; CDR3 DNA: TGTGCCAGCAGCCAACGGGGAAGGGAAGCTTTCTTT
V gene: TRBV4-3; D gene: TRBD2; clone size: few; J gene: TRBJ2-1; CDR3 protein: CASSHRGLAGLGPYNEQFF; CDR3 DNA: TGCGCCAGCAGCCACAGGGGACTAGCGGGGCTTGGCCCTTACAATGAGCAGTTCTTC
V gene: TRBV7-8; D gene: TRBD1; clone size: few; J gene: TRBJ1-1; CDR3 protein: CASSPRTGEPNTEAFF; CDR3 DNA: TGTGCCAGCAGCCCACGGACAGGGGAACCTAACACTGAAGCTTTCTTT
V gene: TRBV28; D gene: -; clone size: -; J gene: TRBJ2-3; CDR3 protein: CASIPPPEVTDTQYF; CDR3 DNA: TGTGCCAGCATTCCCCCGCCGGAAGTCACAGATACGCAGTATTTT
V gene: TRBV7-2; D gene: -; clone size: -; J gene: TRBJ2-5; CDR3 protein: CASSSYREETQYF; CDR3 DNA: TGTGCCAGCAGCTCCTACAGGGAAGAGACCCAGTACTTC
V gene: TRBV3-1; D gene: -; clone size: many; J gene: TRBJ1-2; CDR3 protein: CASSQVKSGYTF; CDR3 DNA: TGTGCCAGCAGCCAAGTGAAAAGTGGCTACACCTTC
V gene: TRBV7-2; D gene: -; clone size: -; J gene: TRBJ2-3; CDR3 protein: CASSQDFGTQYF; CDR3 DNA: TGTGCCAGCAGCCAGGATTTCGGTACGCAGTATTTT